This T cell receptor beta chain was found in a study of early T cells in non-severe SARS-CoV-2 infection. Trimming left V 4 bases short and J 0 bases short, with 9 bases between. CDR3 length: 15 amino acids. Via MiXCR, TCRdb re-called the 5' RACE reads, giving one row per CDR3 protein. The table has under 85,000 distinct CDR3 sequences, around 13% seen once. The source material was whole blood, sampled at baseline. The chain combines TRBV12-3 or TRBV12-4 with TRBJ2-2; D is perhaps TRBD1 (6 bases). The TCR comes from an adult who was a healthcare worker with PCR-confirmed SARS-CoV-2 infection or an uninfected control (not recorded which). The CDR3 region has the DNA TGTGCCAGCAGTTGGCAGGGGACGAACACCGGGGAGCTGTTTTTT. Its protein is CASSWQGTNTGELFF.